This T cell receptor beta chain was sequenced for a study of beta chain features in type 1 diabetes. Study background: The patients were much like the healthy donors in age, gender and cell yields.

The study reverse transcribed the entire isolated RNA, so it sequenced expressed TCRB transcripts. Deep immunoSEQ sequencing covered naive, central memory and regulatory T cell samples. Some clones are missing from TCRdb's copy, which holds only in-frame ones; the method was immunoSEQ multiplex PCR. Here the sample spans about 360,000 clones, over 9.5% being singletons. Staining for CD45RO/CCR7/CD25/CD127/CD95/CD27 allowed sorting of CD4+ naive, central memory, regulatory and stem cell-like memory cells. Purity exceeded 98% in all sorted populations. The CDR3 extends over 13 amino acids. V was shortened by 3 bases and J by 9 bases, with 12 bases between the two germline ends. Germline V lookup: CDR1 SGHTA, CDR2 FQGNSA. This clone was found a few times.

The sequence was collected from a man aged 18 to 30 in good health. The V call is TRBV7-2, the J call TRBJ2-1; D call uncertain. Specimen: naive CD4+ T cells from blood. The CDR3 sequence is CASSFLGGTEQFF. CDR3 DNA: TGTGCCAGCAGCTTTCTCGGCGGTACTGAGCAGTTCTTC.